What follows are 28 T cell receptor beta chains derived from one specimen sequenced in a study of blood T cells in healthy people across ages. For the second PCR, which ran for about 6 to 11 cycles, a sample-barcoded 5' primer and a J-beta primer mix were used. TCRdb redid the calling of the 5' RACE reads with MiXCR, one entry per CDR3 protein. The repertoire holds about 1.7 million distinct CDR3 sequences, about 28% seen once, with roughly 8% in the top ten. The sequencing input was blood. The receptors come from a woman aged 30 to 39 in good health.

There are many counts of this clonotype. The CDR3 region has the DNA TGTGCCAGCAGTTCGCGGACGGAAGAGACCCAGTACTTC. Its protein is CASSSRTEETQYF. The V and J genes are TRBV12-3 or TRBV12-4 and TRBJ2-5; D remains ambiguous. The CDR3 covers 13 residues. V was pared by 4 bases and J by 3 bases, with 9 bases between.

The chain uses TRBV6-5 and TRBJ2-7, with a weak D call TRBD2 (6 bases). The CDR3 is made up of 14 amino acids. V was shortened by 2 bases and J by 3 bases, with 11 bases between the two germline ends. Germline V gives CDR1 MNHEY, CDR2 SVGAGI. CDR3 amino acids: CASSYDWRDYEQYF. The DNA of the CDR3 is TGTGCCAGCAGTTACGATTGGAGGGACTACGAGCAGTACTTC.

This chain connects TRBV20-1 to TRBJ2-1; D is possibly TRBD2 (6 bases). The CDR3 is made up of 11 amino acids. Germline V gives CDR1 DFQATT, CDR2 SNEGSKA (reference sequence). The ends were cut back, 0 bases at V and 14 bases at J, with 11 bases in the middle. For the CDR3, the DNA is TGCAGTGCTAGAGAGGAGGGCTCGGAGTTCTTC. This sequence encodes CSAREEGSEFF.

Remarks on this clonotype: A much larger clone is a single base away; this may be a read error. As DNA, the CDR3 is TGTGCCAGCAGCGGGCCTTACAATGAGCAGGTCTTC. Protein: CASSGPYNEQVF. The V call is TRBV3-1, the J call TRBJ2-1, with no clear D. This CDR3 comprises 12 residues. Germline loops: CDR1 LGHDT, CDR2 YNNKEL (reference sequence).

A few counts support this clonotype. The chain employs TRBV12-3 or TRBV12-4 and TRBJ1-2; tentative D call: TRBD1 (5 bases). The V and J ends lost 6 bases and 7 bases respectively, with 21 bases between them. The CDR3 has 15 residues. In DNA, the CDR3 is TGTGCCAGCAGACTACAGGTTTCGGTCTCCTCTGGCTACACCTTC. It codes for CASRLQVSVSSGYTF.

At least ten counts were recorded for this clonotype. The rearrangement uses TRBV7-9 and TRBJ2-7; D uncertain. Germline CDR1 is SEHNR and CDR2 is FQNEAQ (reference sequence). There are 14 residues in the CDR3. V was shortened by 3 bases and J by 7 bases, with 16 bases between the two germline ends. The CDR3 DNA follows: TGTGCCAGCAGCTTGGCCGGAGAGTACGTAGAGCAGTACTTC. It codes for CASSLAGEYVEQYF.

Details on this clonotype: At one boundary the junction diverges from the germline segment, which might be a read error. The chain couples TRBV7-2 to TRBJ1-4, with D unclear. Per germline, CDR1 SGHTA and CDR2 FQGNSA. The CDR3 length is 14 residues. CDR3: CASTFRASNEKRFF. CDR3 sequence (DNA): TGTGCCAGCACCTTTAGAGCCTCTAATGAAAAACGGTTTTTT. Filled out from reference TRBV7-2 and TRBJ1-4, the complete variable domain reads GAGVSQSPSNKVTEKGKDVELRCDPISGHTALYWYRQSLGQGLEFLIYFQGNSAPDKSGLPSDRFSAERTGGSVSTLTIQRTQQEDSAVYLCASTFRASNEKRFFGSGTQLSVL.

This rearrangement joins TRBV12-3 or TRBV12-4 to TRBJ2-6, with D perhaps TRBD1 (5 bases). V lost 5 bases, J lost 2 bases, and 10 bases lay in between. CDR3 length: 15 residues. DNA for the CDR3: TGTGCCAGCAGTACCTCAGGGACTGGGGCCAACGTCCTGACTTTC. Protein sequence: CASSTSGTGANVLTF.

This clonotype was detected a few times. CDR3 region: CSARGGQGNQPQHF. As DNA, the CDR3 is TGCAGTGCTAGAGGGGGGCAGGGCAATCAGCCCCAGCATTTT. The chain links TRBV20-1 to TRBJ1-5; D may be TRBD1 (6 bases). Germline lookup yields CDR1 DFQATT and CDR2 SNEGSKA (reference sequence). Trimming took 1 base from V and 2 from J, leaving 9 bases between them. The CDR3 consists of 14 residues.

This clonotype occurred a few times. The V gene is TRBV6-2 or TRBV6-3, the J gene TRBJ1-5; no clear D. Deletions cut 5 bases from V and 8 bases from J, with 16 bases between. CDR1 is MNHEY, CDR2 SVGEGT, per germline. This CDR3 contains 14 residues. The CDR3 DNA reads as TGTGCCAGCAGTGCGACATCCCCGCAAGAGCCCCAGCATTTT. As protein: CASSATSPQEPQHF.

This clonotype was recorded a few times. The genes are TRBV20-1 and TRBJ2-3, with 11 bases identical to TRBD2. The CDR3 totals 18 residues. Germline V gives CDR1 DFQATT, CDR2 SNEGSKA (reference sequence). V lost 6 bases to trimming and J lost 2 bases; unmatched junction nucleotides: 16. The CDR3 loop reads CSATSGLAGGVSTDTQYF. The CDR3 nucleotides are TGCAGTGCAACCAGCGGCCTAGCGGGAGGAGTCTCCACAGATACGCAGTATTTT.

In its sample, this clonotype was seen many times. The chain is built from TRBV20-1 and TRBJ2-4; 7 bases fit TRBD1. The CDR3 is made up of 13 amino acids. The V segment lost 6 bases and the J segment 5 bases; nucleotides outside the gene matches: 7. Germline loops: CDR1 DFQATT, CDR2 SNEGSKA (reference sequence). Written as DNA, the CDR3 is TGCAGTGCCGAGAGGGACAGCCAAAACATTCAGTACTTC. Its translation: CSAERDSQNIQYF.

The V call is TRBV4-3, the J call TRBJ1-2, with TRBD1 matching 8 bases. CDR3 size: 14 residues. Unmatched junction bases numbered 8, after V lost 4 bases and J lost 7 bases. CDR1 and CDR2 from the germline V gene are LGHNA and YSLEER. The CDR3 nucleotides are TGCGCCAGCAGCCGAGACAGGGGTCTCACTGGCTACACCTTC. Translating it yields CASSRDRGLTGYTF.

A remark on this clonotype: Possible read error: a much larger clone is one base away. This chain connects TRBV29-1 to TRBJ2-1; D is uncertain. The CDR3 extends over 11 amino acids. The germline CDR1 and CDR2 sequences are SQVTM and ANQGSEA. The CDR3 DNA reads TGCAGCGGCCTCATCTACAATGGGCAGTTCTTC. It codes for CSGLIYNGQFF.

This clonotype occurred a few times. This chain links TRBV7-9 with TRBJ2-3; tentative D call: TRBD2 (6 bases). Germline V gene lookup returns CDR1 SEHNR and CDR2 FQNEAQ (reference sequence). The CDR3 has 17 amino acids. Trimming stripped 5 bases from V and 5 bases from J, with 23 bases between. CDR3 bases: TGTGCCAGCAGCAGCACAGATGGGGGAGGCTCGGGAGATACGCAGTATTTT. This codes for CASSSTDGGGSGDTQYF.

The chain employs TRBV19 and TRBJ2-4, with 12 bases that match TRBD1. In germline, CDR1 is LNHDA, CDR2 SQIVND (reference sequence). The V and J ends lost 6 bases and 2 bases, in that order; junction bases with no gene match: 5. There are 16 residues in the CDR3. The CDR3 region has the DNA TGTGCCAGTAGCCCGGGACAGGGGGCATCCAAAAACATTCAGTACTTC. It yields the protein CASSPGQGASKNIQYF.

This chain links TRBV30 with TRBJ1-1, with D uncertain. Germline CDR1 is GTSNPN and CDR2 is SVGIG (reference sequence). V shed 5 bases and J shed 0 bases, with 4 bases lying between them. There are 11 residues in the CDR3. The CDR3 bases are TGTGCCTGGGGATTGAACACTGAAGCTTTCTTT. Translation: CAWGLNTEAFF.

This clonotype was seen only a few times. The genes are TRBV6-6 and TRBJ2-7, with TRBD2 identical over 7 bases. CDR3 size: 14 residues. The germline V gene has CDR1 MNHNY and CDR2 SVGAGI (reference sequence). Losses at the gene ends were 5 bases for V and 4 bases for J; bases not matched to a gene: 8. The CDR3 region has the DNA TGTGCCAGCAGTGGGGCTAGCGGTCTTTACGAGCAGTACTTC. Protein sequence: CASSGASGLYEQYF.

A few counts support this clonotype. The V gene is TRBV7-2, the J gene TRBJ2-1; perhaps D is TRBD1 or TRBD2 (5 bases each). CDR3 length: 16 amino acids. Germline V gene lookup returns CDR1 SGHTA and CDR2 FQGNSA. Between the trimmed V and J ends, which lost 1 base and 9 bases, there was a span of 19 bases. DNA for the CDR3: TGTGCCAGCAGCTTAGAGCCGGGACCCAGAATCACTGAGCAGTTCTTC. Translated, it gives CASSLEPGPRITEQFF. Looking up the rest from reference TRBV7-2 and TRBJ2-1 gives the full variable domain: GAGVSQSPSNKVTEKGKDVELRCDPISGHTALYWYRQSLGQGLEFLIYFQGNSAPDKSGLPSDRFSAERTGGSVSTLTIQRTQQEDSAVYLCASSLEPGPRITEQFFGPGTRLTVL.

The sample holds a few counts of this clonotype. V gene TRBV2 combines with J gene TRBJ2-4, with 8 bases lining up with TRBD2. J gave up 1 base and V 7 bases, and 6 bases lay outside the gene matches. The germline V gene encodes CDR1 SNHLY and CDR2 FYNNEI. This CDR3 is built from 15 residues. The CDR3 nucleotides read TGTGCCAGCATGTTGCGGGGGGCGGCCAAAAACATTCAGTACTTC. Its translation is CASMLRGAAKNIQYF. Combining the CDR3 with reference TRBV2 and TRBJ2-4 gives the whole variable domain EPEVTQTPSHQVTQMGQEVILRCVPISNHLYFYWYRQILGQKVEFLVSFYNNEISEKSEIFDDQFSVERPDGSNFTLKIRSTKLEDSAMYFCASMLRGAAKNIQYFGAGTRLSVL.

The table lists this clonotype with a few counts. The CDR3 reads CASSLGQQIRNTIYF. CDR3 in DNA: TGTGCCAGCAGTTTAGGGCAACAAATCAGAAACACCATATATTTT. The chain employs TRBV12-3 or TRBV12-4 and TRBJ1-3; D unclear. CDR3 length: 15 residues. The V end was cut by 1 base, the J end by 5 bases, with 12 bases between.

CDR3 sequence: CASTGAQGGEKLFF. In DNA, the CDR3 is TGTGCCAGCACCGGGGCACAGGGAGGTGAAAAACTGTTTTTT. The gene calls are TRBV5-5 and TRBJ1-4, with D possibly being TRBD1 (6 bases). Germline V gene sequence: CDR1 SGHKS, CDR2 YYEKEE (reference sequence). The germline V and J ends were trimmed by 6 bases and 7 bases, with 16 bases remaining between them. The CDR3 contains 14 residues. Variable domain in full (rest from reference TRBV5-5 and TRBJ1-4): DAGVTQSPTHLIKTRGQQVTLRCSPISGHKSVSWYQQVLGQGPQFIFQYYEKEERGRGNFPDRFSARQFPNYSSELNVNALLLGDSALYLCASTGAQGGEKLFFGSGTQLSVL.

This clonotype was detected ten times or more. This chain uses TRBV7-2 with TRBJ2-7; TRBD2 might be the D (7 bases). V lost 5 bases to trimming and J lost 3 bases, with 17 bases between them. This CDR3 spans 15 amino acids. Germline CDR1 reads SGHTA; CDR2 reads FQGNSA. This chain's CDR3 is CASSVAGADFYEQYF. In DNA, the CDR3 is TGTGCCAGCAGCGTGGCGGGGGCCGACTTCTACGAGCAGTACTTC. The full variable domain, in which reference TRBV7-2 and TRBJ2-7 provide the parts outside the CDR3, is GAGVSQSPSNKVTEKGKDVELRCDPISGHTALYWYRQSLGQGLEFLIYFQGNSAPDKSGLPSDRFSAERTGGSVSTLTIQRTQQEDSAVYLCASSVAGADFYEQYFGPGTRLTVT.

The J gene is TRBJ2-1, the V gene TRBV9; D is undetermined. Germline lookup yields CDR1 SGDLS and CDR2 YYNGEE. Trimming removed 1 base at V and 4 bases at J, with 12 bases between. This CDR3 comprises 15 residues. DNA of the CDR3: TGTGCCAGCAGCGTATCAGACACGGTATACAATGAGCAGTTCTTC. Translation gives CASSVSDTVYNEQFF. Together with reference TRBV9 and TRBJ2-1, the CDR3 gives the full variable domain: DSGVTQTPKHLITATGQRVTLRCSPRSGDLSVYWYQQSLDQGLQFLIQYYNGEERAKGNILERFSAQQFPDLHSELNLSSLELGDSALYFCASSVSDTVYNEQFFGPGTRLTVL.

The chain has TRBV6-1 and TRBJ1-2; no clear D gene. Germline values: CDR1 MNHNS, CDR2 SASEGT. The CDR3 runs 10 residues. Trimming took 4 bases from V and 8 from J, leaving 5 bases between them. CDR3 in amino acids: CASSVEGYTF. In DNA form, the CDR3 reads TGTGCCAGCAGTGTCGAGGGCTACACCTTC.

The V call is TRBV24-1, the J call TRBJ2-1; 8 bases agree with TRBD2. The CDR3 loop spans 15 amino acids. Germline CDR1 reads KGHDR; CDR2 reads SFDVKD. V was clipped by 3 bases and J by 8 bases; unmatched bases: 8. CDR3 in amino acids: CATSDIRDGGDEQFF. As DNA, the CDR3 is TGTGCCACCAGTGATATTAGGGACGGGGGGGATGAGCAGTTCTTC.

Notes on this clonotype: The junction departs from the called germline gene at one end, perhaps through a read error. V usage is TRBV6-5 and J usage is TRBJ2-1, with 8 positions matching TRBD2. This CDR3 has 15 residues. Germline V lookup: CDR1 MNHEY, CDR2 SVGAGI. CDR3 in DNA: TGTGCCTGCAGTCGGGAGGGCAACACCTACAATGAGCAGTTCTTC. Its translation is CACSREGNTYNEQFF.

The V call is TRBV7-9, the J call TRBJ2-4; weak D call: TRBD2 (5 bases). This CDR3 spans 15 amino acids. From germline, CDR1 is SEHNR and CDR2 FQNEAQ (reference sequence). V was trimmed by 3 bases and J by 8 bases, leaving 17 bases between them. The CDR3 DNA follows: TGTGCCAGCAGCTTTGGTCAGCCCCAGGAGGACATTCAGTACTTC. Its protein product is CASSFGQPQEDIQYF.